This T cell receptor (beta chain) was retrieved from a study of cytomegalovirus exposure and HLA in healthy donors. General study results and limits: Sequencing depth roughly uniform across donors was assumed in presence/absence analyses. Previous analysis showed most TCR beta V segments were productive about 87% or about 30% of the time. TCR beta sequences numbering some 17,000 were associated with HLA alleles at 0.05 false discovery rate in a later analysis. Later analysis found that TCR beta chains associated with HLA were more clonally expanded than other, equally common chains.

The CDR3 spans 14 residues. J gave up 2 bases and V 6 bases, and 3 bases lay outside the gene matches. Germline lookup yields CDR1 SNHLY and CDR2 FYNNEI. In the PCR, 60 Vbeta and 13 Jbeta primers were used. Generated by immunoSEQ multiplex PCR, the TCRdb table keeps only in-frame clones and is missing some. The sample includes about 110,000 clones, approximately 86% of them seen just once. Concerning this clone: Its antigen remains unknown.

This chain connects TRBV2 to TRBJ2-7, with TRBD2 matching 11 bases. The material sequenced was PBMCs. The receptor was derived from a man in his forties or fifties in good health and CMV-seronegative. CDR3 protein: CASSRLAGTYEQYF. CDR3 DNA sequence: TGTGCCAGCAGCCGACTAGCGGGGACCTACGAGCAGTACTTC.